The clone carrying this TCR beta chain has more than one count but fewer than ten. Its antigen remains unknown. These data originate in a study of shared clonotypes between healthy human individuals. Between the trimmed V and J ends, which lost 6 bases and 4 bases, there was a span of 10 bases. The CDR3 extends over 13 amino acids. In germline, CDR1 is MNHEY, CDR2 SVGAGI. The authors loaded about 0.2 ug DNA, approximately 30,000 T cell genomes, into sorted-subset replicate PCRs. Method: immunoSEQ multiplex PCR; TCRdb's copy keeps in-frame clones and lacks some. The top ten clones hold roughly 0.13% of a sample with about 2.4 million clones, about 92% of them seen once. Findings of the study overall: Lower generation probabilities were found for non-shared clonotypes than for those shared by all four donors. Blood was the sole source, and tissue repertoires probably differ.

This clonotype was sampled from a man aged 18 to 30 in good health. The J gene is TRBJ1-5, the V gene TRBV6-5; D unclear. Sequenced: naive CD4+ T cells sorted from blood. Subset here: CD45RA+ positively selected. The CDR3 loop is CASSREPNQPQHF. CDR3 nucleotides: TGTGCCAGCAGCCGAGAACCTAATCAGCCCCAGCATTTT.